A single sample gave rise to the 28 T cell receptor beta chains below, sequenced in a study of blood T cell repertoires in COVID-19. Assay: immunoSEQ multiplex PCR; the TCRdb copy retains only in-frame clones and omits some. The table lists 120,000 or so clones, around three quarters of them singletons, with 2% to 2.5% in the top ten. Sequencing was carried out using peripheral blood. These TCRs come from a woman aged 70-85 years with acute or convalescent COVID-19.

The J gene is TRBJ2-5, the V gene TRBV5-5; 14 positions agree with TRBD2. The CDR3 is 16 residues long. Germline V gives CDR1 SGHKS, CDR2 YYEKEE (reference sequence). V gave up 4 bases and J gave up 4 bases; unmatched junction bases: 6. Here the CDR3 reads CASSPTSGGAGETQYF. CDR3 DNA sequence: TGTGCCAGCAGCCCGACTAGCGGGGGGGCCGGAGAGACCCAGTACTTC. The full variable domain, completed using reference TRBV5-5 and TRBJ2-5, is DAGVTQSPTHLIKTRGQQVTLRCSPISGHKSVSWYQQVLGQGPQFIFQYYEKEERGRGNFPDRFSARQFPNYSSELNVNALLLGDSALYLCASSPTSGGAGETQYFGPGTRLLVL.

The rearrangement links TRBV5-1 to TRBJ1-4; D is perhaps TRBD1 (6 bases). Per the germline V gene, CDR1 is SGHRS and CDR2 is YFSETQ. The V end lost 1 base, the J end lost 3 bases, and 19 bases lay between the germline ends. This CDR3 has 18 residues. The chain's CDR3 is CASSLFPQGLGANEKLFF. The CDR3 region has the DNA TGCGCCAGCAGCTTGTTTCCCCAGGGGTTGGGGGCTAATGAAAAACTGTTTTTT.

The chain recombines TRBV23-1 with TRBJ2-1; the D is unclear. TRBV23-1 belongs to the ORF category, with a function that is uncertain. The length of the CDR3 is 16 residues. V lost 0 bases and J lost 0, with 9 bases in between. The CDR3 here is CASSQSANGSYNEQFF. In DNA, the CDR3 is TGCGCCAGCAGTCAATCGGCCAATGGCTCCTACAATGAGCAGTTCTTC.

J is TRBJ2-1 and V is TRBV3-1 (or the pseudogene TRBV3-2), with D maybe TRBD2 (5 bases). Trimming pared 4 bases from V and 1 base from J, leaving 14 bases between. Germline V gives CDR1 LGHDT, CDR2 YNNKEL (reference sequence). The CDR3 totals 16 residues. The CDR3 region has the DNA TGTGCCAGCAGCCGGGGTGGGAGCGTATCCTACAATGAGCAGTTCTTC. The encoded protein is CASSRGGSVSYNEQFF.

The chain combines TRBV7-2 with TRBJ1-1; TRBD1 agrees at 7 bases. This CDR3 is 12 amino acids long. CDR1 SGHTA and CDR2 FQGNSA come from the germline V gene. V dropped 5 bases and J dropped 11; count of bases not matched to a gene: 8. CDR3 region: CASSREPGGAFF. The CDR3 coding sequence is TGTGCCAGCAGCCGAGAGCCAGGGGGTGCTTTCTTT.

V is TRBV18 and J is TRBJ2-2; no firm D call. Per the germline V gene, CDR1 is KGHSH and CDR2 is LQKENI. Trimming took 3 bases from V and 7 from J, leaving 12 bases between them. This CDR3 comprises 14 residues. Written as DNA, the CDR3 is TGTGCCAGCTCACCTCTCAGGTCCGGCGGGGAGCTGTTTTTT. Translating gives CASSPLRSGGELFF.

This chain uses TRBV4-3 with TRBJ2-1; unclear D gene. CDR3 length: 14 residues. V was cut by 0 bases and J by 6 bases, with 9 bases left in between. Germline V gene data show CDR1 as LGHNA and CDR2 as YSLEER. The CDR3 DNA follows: TGCGCCAGCAGCCAAGATGTCAGGTCCAATGAGCAGTTCTTC. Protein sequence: CASSQDVRSNEQFF.

The CDR3 DNA follows: TGTGCCAGCAATTGGCAGGGACTTAATTCACCCCTCCACTTT. Its protein is CASNWQGLNSPLHF. The gene calls are TRBV2 and TRBJ1-6; TRBD1 might be the D (5 bases). The V end lost 7 bases, the J end lost 6 bases, and 13 bases lay between the germline ends. CDR3 size: 14 residues. Germline V gene lookup returns CDR1 SNHLY and CDR2 FYNNEI.

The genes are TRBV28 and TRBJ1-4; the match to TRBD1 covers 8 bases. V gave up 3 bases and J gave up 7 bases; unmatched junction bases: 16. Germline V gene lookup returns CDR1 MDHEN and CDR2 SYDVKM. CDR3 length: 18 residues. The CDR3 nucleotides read TGTGCCAGCAGTTTTTCCCCCAGGGGGCGGAAGCGGGGTGAAAAACTGTTTTTT. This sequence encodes CASSFSPRGRKRGEKLFF.

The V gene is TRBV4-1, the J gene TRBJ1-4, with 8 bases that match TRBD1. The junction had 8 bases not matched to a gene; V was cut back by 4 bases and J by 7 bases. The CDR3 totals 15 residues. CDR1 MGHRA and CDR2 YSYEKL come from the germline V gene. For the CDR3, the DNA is TGCGCCAGCAGCCCCGCGGACAGGGACTCTGAAAAACTGTTTTTT. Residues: CASSPADRDSEKLFF.

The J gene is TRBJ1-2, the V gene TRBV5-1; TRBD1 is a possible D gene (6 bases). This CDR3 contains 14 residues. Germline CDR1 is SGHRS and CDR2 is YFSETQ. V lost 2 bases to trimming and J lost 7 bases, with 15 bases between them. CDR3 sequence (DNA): TGCGCCAGCAGCTTAGAACAGGGATACGCTGGCTACACCTTC. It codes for CASSLEQGYAGYTF.

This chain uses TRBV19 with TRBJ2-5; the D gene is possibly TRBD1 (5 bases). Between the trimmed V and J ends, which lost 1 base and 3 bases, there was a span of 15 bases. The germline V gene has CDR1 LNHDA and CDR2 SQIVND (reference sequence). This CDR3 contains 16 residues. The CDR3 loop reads CASSIAAREGKETQYF. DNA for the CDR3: TGTGCCAGTAGTATAGCTGCCAGGGAAGGGAAAGAGACCCAGTACTTC.

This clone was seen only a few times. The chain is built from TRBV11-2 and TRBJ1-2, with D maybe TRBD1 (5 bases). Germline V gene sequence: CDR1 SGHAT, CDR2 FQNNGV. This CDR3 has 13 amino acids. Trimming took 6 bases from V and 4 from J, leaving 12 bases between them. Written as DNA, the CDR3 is TGTGCCAGCAGGGGCAGCGGGGGCTATGGCTACACCTTC. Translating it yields CASRGSGGYGYTF.

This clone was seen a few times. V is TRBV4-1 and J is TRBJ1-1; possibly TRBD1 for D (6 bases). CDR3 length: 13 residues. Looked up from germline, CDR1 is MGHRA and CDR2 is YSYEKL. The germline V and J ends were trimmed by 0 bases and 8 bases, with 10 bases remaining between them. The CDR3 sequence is CASSQDWGREAFF. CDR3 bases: TGCGCCAGCAGCCAAGATTGGGGGCGGGAAGCTTTCTTT.

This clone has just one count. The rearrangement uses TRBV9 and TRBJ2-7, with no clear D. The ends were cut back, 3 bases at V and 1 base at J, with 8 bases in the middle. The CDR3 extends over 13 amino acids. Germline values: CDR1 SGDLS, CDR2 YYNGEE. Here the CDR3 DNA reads TGTGCCAGCAGCGCTGCGGCTTCCTACGAGCAGTACTTC. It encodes CASSAAASYEQYF.

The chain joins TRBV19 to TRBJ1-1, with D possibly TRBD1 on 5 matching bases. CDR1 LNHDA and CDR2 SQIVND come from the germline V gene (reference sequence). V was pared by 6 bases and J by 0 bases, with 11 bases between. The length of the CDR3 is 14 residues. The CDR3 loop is CASSPGFMNTEAFF. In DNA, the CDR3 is TGTGCCAGTAGCCCAGGGTTCATGAACACTGAAGCTTTCTTT.

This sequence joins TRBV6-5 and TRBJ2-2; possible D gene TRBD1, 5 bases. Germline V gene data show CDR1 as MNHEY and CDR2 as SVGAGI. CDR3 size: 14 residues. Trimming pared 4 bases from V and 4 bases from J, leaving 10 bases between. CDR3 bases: TGTGCCAGCAGTTTTCGACAGACCACCGGGGAGCTGTTTTTT. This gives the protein CASSFRQTTGELFF.

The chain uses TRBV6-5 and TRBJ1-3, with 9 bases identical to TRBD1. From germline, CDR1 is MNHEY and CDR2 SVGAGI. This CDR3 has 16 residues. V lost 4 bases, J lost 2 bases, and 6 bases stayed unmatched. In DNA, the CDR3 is TGTGCCAGCAGTTCTCGGACAGGGGCAACTGGAAACACCATATATTTT. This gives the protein CASSSRTGATGNTIYF.

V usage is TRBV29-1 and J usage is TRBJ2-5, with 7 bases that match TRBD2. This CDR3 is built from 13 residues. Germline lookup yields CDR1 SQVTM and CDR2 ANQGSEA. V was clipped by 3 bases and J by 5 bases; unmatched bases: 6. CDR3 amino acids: CSVDRGSGETQYF. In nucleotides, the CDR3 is TGCAGCGTTGATCGCGGGAGCGGGGAGACCCAGTACTTC.

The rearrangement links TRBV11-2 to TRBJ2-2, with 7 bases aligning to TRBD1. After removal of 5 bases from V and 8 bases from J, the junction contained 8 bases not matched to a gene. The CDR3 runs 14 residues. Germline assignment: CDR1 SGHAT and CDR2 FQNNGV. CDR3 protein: CASSPRTGSGELFF. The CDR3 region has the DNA TGTGCCAGCAGCCCCCGGACAGGTTCAGGGGAGCTGTTTTTT. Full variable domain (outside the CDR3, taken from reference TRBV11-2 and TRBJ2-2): EAGVAQSPRYKIIEKRQSVAFWCNPISGHATLYWYQQILGQGPKLLIQFQNNGVVDDSQLPKDRFSAERLKGVDSTLKIQPAKLEDSAVYLCASSPRTGSGELFFGEGSRLTVL.

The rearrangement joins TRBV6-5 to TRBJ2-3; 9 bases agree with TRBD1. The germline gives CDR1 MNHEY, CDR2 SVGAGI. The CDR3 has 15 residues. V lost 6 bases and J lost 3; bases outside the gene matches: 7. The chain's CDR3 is CASRPGQGWTDTQYF. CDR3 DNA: TGTGCCAGCAGGCCGGGACAGGGTTGGACAGATACGCAGTATTTT.

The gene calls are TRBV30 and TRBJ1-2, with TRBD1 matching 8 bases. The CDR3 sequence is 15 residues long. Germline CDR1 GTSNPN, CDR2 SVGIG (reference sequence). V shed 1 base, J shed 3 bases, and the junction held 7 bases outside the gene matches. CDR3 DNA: TGTGCCTGGAGTGAGATCCCAGGGGGCGACTATGGCTACACCTTC. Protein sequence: CAWSEIPGGDYGYTF.

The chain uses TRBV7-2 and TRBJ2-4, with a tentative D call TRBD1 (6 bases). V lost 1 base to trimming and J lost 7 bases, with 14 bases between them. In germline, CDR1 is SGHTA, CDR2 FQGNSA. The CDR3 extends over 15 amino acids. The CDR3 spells CASSLGTSQGNIQYF. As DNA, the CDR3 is TGTGCCAGCAGCTTAGGCACATCCCAGGGGAACATTCAGTACTTC.

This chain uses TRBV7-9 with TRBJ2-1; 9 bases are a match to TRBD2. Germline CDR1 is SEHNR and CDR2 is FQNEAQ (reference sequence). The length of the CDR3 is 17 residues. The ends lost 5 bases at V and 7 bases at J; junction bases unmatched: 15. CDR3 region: CASSPDLTSGQLNEQFF. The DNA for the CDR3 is TGTGCCAGCAGCCCAGATCTGACTAGCGGCCAACTGAATGAGCAGTTCTTC.

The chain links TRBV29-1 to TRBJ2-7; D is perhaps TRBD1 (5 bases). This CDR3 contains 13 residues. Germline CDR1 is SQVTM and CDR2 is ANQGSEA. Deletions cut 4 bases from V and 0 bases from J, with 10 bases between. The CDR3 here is CSVVSRGSYEQYF. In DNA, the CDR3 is TGCAGCGTTGTCTCAAGGGGCTCCTACGAGCAGTACTTC.

CDR3 nucleotide sequence: TGTGCCAGCAGTCCCACCCAGATGCCCCGGGGAGGCACTGAAGCTTTCTTT. Residues: CASSPTQMPRGGTEAFF. The rearrangement uses TRBV3-1 (or the pseudogene TRBV3-2) and TRBJ1-1; D gene ambiguous. V was clipped by 6 bases and J by 4 bases, with 24 bases between them. The CDR3 length is 17 residues. Looked up from germline, CDR1 is LGHDT and CDR2 is YNNKEL (reference sequence).

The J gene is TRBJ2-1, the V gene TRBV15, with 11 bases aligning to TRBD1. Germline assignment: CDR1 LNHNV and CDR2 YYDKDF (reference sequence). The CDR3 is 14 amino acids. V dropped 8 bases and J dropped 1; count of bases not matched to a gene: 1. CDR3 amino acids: CATRDRGSYNEQFF. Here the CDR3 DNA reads TGTGCCACCCGGGACAGGGGGTCCTACAATGAGCAGTTCTTC. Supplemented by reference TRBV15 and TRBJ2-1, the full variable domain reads DAMVIQNPRYQVTQFGKPVTLSCSQTLNHNVMYWYQQKSSQAPKLLFHYYDKDFNNEADTPDNFQSRRPNTSFCFLDIRSPGLGDTAMYLCATRDRGSYNEQFFGPGTRLTVL.

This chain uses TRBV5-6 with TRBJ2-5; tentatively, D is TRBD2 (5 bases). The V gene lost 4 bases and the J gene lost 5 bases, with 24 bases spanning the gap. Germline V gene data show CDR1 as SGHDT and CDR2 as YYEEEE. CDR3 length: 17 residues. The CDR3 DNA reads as TGTGCCAGCAGCCTGCGCCGACCAGGACTTCATACTGAGACCCAGTACTTC. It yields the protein CASSLRRPGLHTETQYF.